The rows below give T cell receptor beta chains drawn from one sample of a study of response to subunit inactivated influenza vaccine. TCRdb analysed the RT-PCR reads with MiXCR anew, one entry per CDR3 protein. The repertoire holds some 800,000 distinct CDR3 sequences, with 20% to 25% as singletons. The sequencing used PBMCs from blood, collected roughly 5 days after vaccination. These receptors were obtained from a middle-aged man who received an inactivated influenza vaccine. The conserved cysteine and the conserved F or W are not part of the CDR3 here.

>TRBJ2-3|TRBV6-1
ASHSRAAGRDTDTQY
>TRBJ2-7|TRBV7-9
ASSLGRGRDEQY
>TRBJ2-5|TRBV20-1
SERGGRETQY
>TRBJ1-1|TRBV12-3/TRBV12-4
ASSLEIWGQGVEAF
>TRBJ1-4|TRBV7-9
ASRGGPGEKLF
>TRBJ2-7|TRBV12-3/TRBV12-4
ASSLHNYEQY
>TRBJ2-3|TRBV20-1
SATLPGLAGADTQD
>TRBJ2-1|TRBV6-2/TRBV6-3
ASSYLQEGDNEQF
>TRBJ2-7|TRBV18
ASSPGVDGTYEQY
>TRBJ2-2|TRBV4-2
ASSQEGGHANTGELF
>TRBJ1-1|TRBV29-1
SVDGLDFMNTEAF
>TRBJ2-5|TRBV7-2
ASSLDSQETQY
>TRBJ1-1|TRBV5-1
ASSLDGQRQNTEAF
>TRBJ2-6|TRBV18
ASSPRSRQGVPGANVLT
>TRBJ2-3|TRBV7-9
ASSLVTLAGGTDTQY
>TRBJ1-3|TRBV12-3/TRBV12-4
ASSLADRVSGNTIY
>TRBJ2-3|TRBV28
ASSSYRGASGRRTDTQY
>TRBJ2-1|TRBV2
ASVSANEQF
>TRBJ1-2|TRBV5-6
ASSLVQLGVGYT
>TRBJ2-1|TRBV2
ASSEGTRNEQF
>TRBJ1-5|TRBV5-6
ASSILGQGMEPQH
>TRBJ2-7|TRBV11-1
ASSFVATGYEQY
>TRBJ2-7|TRBV4-3
ASSQEPGPYEQY
>TRBJ2-2|TRBV12-3/TRBV12-4
ASSRNSGNTGELF
>TRBJ2-7|TRBV28
ASSLLLAGLYEQY
>TRBJ2-3|TRBV12-3/TRBV12-4
ASSFEGAHTDTQY
>TRBJ2-3|TRBV4-1
ASSQDPDSTDTQY
>TRBJ2-1|TRBV5-1
ASSLMSRADNEQF
>TRBJ2-5|TRBV29-1
SVEDLVWDTQETQY
>TRBJ1-2|TRBV10-2
ASSESISAV
>TRBJ2-2|TRBV12-3/TRBV12-4
ASSPGLAGETFGELF
>TRBJ2-4|TRBV6-2/TRBV6-3
ASSTPPEDLAKNIQY
>TRBJ2-4|TRBV16
ASNANRVDIQY
>TRBJ2-7|TRBV4-2
ASSQVGVGSSLYEQY
>TRBJ2-1|TRBV5-5
ASSLTPLSYNEQF
>TRBJ2-5|TRBV29-1
SVDRTPGETQY
>TRBJ1-6|TRBV5-8
ASSLELTRGYNSPLH
>TRBJ1-6|TRBV2
ASKAQRGNNSPLH
>TRBJ2-3|TRBV10-3
AISESTGVGDTQY
>TRBJ2-5|TRBV5-5
ASTTPGGWETQY
>TRBJ2-3|TRBV6-1
ASSRTGEMATDTQY
>TRBJ2-5|TRBV20-1
SARDSTSGRETQY
>TRBJ1-1|TRBV20-1
SALGQRGGEAF
>TRBJ2-5|TRBV6-2/TRBV6-3
ASRSNRHNGETQY
>TRBJ2-3|TRBV5-1
ASSFQRMSTDTQY
>TRBJ2-5|TRBV20-1
SANTRQGRETQY
>TRBJ2-5|TRBV30
AWSAANQETQY
>TRBJ1-2|TRBV6-1
ASKRDSNYGYT
>TRBJ2-5|TRBV5-1
ASSLGTPRETQY
>TRBJ2-5|TRBV5-1
ASSPRQGQETQY
>TRBJ2-7|TRBV3-1
ASSQLGGGEQY
>TRBJ2-2|TRBV9
ASNKRGDANTGELF
>TRBJ2-2|TRBV7-8
ASSAVSGELF
>TRBJ2-1|TRBV4-3
ASSQDWGGFNEQF